The 18 T cell receptor beta chains reported below all come from one sample, sequenced in a study of shared clonotypes between healthy human individuals. Measured with immunoSEQ multiplex PCR; TCRdb has only the in-frame clones, and not every one. The table has about 1 million clones, more than 60% seen once. Source material: memory CD4+ T cells sorted from blood. Regarding subset: CD45RA-negative fraction. The receptors come from a man younger than 35 in good health.

The chain couples TRBV5-1 to TRBJ2-2; tentatively, D is TRBD1 or TRBD2 (5 bases each). Trimming pared 5 bases from V and 3 bases from J, leaving 11 bases between. This CDR3 has 14 amino acids. The germline V gene has CDR1 SGHRS and CDR2 YFSETQ. CDR3 DNA: TGCGCCAGCAGGAGGGTAGGGGACACCGGGGAGCTGTTTTTT. The encoded protein is CASRRVGDTGELFF.

This rearrangement joins TRBV7-2 to TRBJ2-7, with 12 bases aligning to TRBD2. V gave up 5 bases and J gave up 5 bases; unmatched junction bases: 13. Germline-derived CDR1 and CDR2 are SGHTA and FQGNSA. The CDR3 loop spans 17 amino acids. The CDR3 nucleotides are TGTGCCAGCAGCGCTCGACTAGCGGGAGCGCGAGCGGACGAGCAGTACTTC. Translated: CASSARLAGARADEQYF. The full variable domain, with the rest looked up from reference TRBV7-2 and TRBJ2-7, is GAGVSQSPSNKVTEKGKDVELRCDPISGHTALYWYRQSLGQGLEFLIYFQGNSAPDKSGLPSDRFSAERTGGSVSTLTIQRTQQEDSAVYLCASSARLAGARADEQYFGPGTRLTVT.

This clone appeared a single time. The V and J genes are TRBV7-2 and TRBJ1-4; tentative D call: TRBD1 (5 bases). The germline gives CDR1 SGHTA, CDR2 FQGNSA. With 4 bases removed from V and 12 bases from J, the gap between germline ends came to 15 bases. This CDR3 is built from 13 residues. The CDR3 region is CASSSGGGVELFF. The CDR3 bases are TGTGCCAGCAGCTCGGGGGGAGGGGTAGAACTGTTTTTT.

The rearrangement uses TRBV7-2 and TRBJ1-2, with 7 bases lining up with TRBD1. Germline V gene lookup returns CDR1 SGHTA and CDR2 FQGNSA. J lost 12 bases, V lost 2 bases, and 9 bases had no gene match. The CDR3 covers 13 residues. The CDR3 DNA sequence: TGTGCCAGCAGCTTACGTCAGGGGGTTGTCCACACCTTC. As protein: CASSLRQGVVHTF. Combining the CDR3 with reference TRBV7-2 and TRBJ1-2 gives the whole variable domain GAGVSQSPSNKVTEKGKDVELRCDPISGHTALYWYRQSLGQGLEFLIYFQGNSAPDKSGLPSDRFSAERTGGSVSTLTIQRTQQEDSAVYLCASSLRQGVVHTFGSGTRLTVV.

This sequence joins TRBV30 and TRBJ2-2, with 7 bases that match TRBD2. CDR1 GTSNPN and CDR2 SVGIG come from the germline V gene (reference sequence). The length of the CDR3 is 14 residues. With V trimmed by 7 bases and J by 2 bases, 7 bases remained unmatched. The CDR3 protein is CASGGPKNTGELFF. The CDR3, as DNA: TGTGCCTCGGGAGGACCAAAAAACACCGGGGAGCTGTTTTTT.

The V call is TRBV11-2, the J call TRBJ2-1; no definite D call. The CDR3 is made up of 16 amino acids. Germline lookup yields CDR1 SGHAT and CDR2 FQNNGV. Trimming left V 4 bases short and J 0 bases short, with 13 bases between. The CDR3 protein is CASSSPSESSYNEQFF. CDR3 in DNA: TGTGCCAGCAGCTCCCCGTCGGAGAGCTCCTACAATGAGCAGTTCTTC.

This clone has only a few counts. This chain uses TRBV30 with TRBJ2-5; D might be TRBD2 (5 bases). With 7 bases removed from V and 1 base from J, the gap between germline ends came to 13 bases. Germline V gene lookup returns CDR1 GTSNPN and CDR2 SVGIG (reference sequence). The CDR3 is 13 residues long. CDR3 residues: CALDSGFQETQYF. CDR3 DNA: TGTGCCTTAGATTCGGGGTTCCAAGAGACCCAGTACTTC.

This clone appeared once. The chain uses TRBV11-2 and TRBJ1-2; D gene ambiguous. The V end was cut by 4 bases, the J end by 2 bases, with 11 bases between. CDR3 length: 14 residues. CDR1 and CDR2 (germline): SGHAT, FQNNGV. For the CDR3, the DNA is TGTGCCAGCAGCTCCATAGGGTTCAACTATGGCTACACCTTC. Its protein product is CASSSIGFNYGYTF.

V usage is TRBV5-1 and J usage is TRBJ1-4; tentative D call: TRBD1 (5 bases). Germline values: CDR1 SGHRS, CDR2 YFSETQ. The ends were cut back, 0 bases at V and 4 bases at J, with 7 bases in the middle. The CDR3 sequence is 14 residues long. CDR3 region: CASSLEGNNEKLFF. CDR3 nucleotides: TGCGCCAGCAGCTTGGAGGGGAATAATGAAAAACTGTTTTTT.

This chain links TRBV5-5 with TRBJ1-1; a possible D gene is TRBD1 (5 bases). Trimming stripped 4 bases from V and 1 base from J, with 20 bases between. CDR1 and CDR2 from the germline V gene are SGHKS and YYEKEE (reference sequence). This CDR3 region has 17 residues. CDR3 sequence: CASSLRGVTASNTEAFF. The DNA for the CDR3 is TGTGCCAGCAGCCTAAGGGGAGTGACAGCCTCGAACACTGAAGCTTTCTTT.

V and J are TRBV25-1 and TRBJ2-1; the D is unclear. V was cut by 3 bases and J by 7 bases, with 4 bases left in between. Germline values: CDR1 MGHDK, CDR2 SYGVNS. The CDR3 is 11 amino acids. The CDR3 nucleotides read TGTGCCAGCAGTGAGCGTAATGAGCAGTTCTTC. Its translation: CASSERNEQFF.

The V gene is TRBV6-1, the J gene TRBJ1-5, with unresolved D. The germline gives CDR1 MNHNS, CDR2 SASEGT. The V gene lost 5 bases and the J gene lost 7 bases, with 18 bases spanning the gap. The CDR3 extends over 15 amino acids. In nucleotides, the CDR3 is TGTGCCAGCAGTCTTGAAGGCGGTGCTGCGCAGCCCCAGCATTTT. It is translated as CASSLEGGAAQPQHF.

This chain joins TRBV19 and TRBJ1-2, with a tentative D call TRBD1 (5 bases). V was pared by 9 bases and J by 0 bases, with 14 bases between. This CDR3 is 14 amino acids long. Germline V gives CDR1 LNHDA, CDR2 SQIVND (reference sequence). In DNA, the CDR3 is TGTGCCAGCTCCAGGCCGGGGGCTAACTATGGCTACACCTTC. Its translation is CASSRPGANYGYTF.

The V and J genes are TRBV27 and TRBJ2-3; 8 bases line up with TRBD2. V gave up 8 bases and J gave up 2 bases; unmatched junction bases: 6. The CDR3 spans 14 residues. CDR1 is MNHEY and CDR2 is SMNVEV in the germline V gene (reference sequence). The CDR3 here is CASLERGNTDTQYF. In DNA form, the CDR3 reads TGTGCCAGCCTGGAGCGGGGGAACACAGATACGCAGTATTTT.

This clone was observed a single time. The V and J genes are TRBV6-1 and TRBJ1-5, with TRBD1 as a possible D gene (5 bases). V lost 2 bases, J lost 7 bases, and 12 bases lay in between. CDR3 length: 14 amino acids. Germline lookup yields CDR1 MNHNS and CDR2 SASEGT. CDR3 nucleotide sequence: TGTGCCAGCAGTGAAAGGCTGGGGGTCCAGCCCCAGCATTTT. Translation: CASSERLGVQPQHF.

The V call is TRBV10-3, the J call TRBJ1-2, with D possibly TRBD1 on 6 matching bases. The V gene lost 0 bases and the J gene lost 2 bases, with 7 bases spanning the gap. The CDR3 consists of 14 residues. Per the germline V gene, CDR1 is ENHRY and CDR2 is SYGVKD. CDR3 region: CAISESGHNYGYTF. CDR3 bases: TGTGCCATCAGTGAGTCGGGACACAACTATGGCTACACCTTC.

The V call is TRBV27, the J call TRBJ1-2; D call uncertain. Germline CDR1 is MNHEY and CDR2 is SMNVEV (reference sequence). The CDR3 covers 15 residues. Trimming left V 3 bases short and J 1 base short, with 12 bases between. The CDR3 DNA follows: TGTGCCAGCAGTTTCCAAGCTTCTTATAACTATGGCTACACCTTC. Translation: CASSFQASYNYGYTF.

Comments on this clone: Other DNA sequences in this specimen translate into the identical CDR3. The CDR3, as DNA: TGTGCCAGCTCACCCGGACAAGACTATGGCTACACCTTC. It specifies CASSPGQDYGYTF. V usage is TRBV18 and J usage is TRBJ1-2; possible D gene TRBD1, 5 bases. V lost 3 bases and J lost 3, with 8 bases in between. The length of the CDR3 is 13 residues. Germline V gene sequence: CDR1 KGHSH, CDR2 LQKENI. The variable domain in full, completed from reference TRBV18 and TRBJ1-2, reads NAGVMQNPRHLVRRRGQEARLRCSPMKGHSHVYWYRQLPEEGLKFMVYLQKENIIDESGMPKERFSAEFPKEGPSILRIQQVVRGDSAAYFCASSPGQDYGYTFGSGTRLTVV.